Included here is one T cell receptor (beta chain) sequence, with context. These data belong to a study of cytomegalovirus exposure and HLA in healthy donors. The PCR contained 60 Vbeta and 13 Jbeta primers. The assay was immunoSEQ multiplex PCR, and TCRdb's table has in-frame clones only and misses some. The data hold more than 85,000 clones, with 75% to 90% observed a single time. The receptor was isolated from a man in his thirties or forties in good health and CMV-seropositive. Sequencing was performed on PBMCs.

As DNA, the CDR3 is TGTGCCAGTAGTATGGGACAGTACTACACCTTC. Protein: CASSMGQYYTF. The V call is TRBV19, the J call TRBJ1-2; TRBD1 aligns across 7 bases. Germline V gene lookup returns CDR1 LNHDA and CDR2 SQIVND (reference sequence). V lost 3 bases and J lost 10; bases outside the gene matches: 2. The CDR3 spans 11 residues.